One sample yielded the 11 T cell receptor beta chains listed below, sequenced in a study of technical replicates of blood from a handful of donors. Some clones are missing from TCRdb's copy, which holds only in-frame ones; the method was immunoSEQ multiplex PCR. The top ten clones hold around 0.42% of a sample with under 95,000 clones, around 92% of them seen once. Specimen: T cells isolated from PBMCs. These receptors all stem from a human donor in good health.

The chain recombines TRBV5-6 with TRBJ2-1; TRBD2 matches 7 bases. The length of the CDR3 is 17 residues. V shed 4 bases and J 5 bases; nucleotides not matched to a gene: 15. Germline V gene sequence: CDR1 SGHDT, CDR2 YYEEEE. The CDR3 DNA reads as TGTGCCAGCAGCCCCGGACCCAGGGATCGGGAGGACAATGAGCAGTTCTTC. Translated: CASSPGPRDREDNEQFF.

The J gene is TRBJ1-5, the V gene TRBV19; 8 nucleotides agree with TRBD1. The CDR3 is 14 amino acids. CDR1 and CDR2 (germline): LNHDA, SQIVND (reference sequence). J lost 7 bases, V lost 11 bases, and 13 bases had no gene match. The CDR3 loop reads CACHPGGAGQPQHF. CDR3 in DNA: TGTGCCTGCCACCCAGGGGGCGCAGGGCAGCCCCAGCATTTT.

The chain has TRBV5-1 and TRBJ1-3; tentative D call: TRBD1 (5 bases). The CDR3 runs to 15 residues. The V gene's germline CDR1 is SGHRS and CDR2 YFSETQ. Trimming took off 0 bases at V and 6 bases at J, with 13 bases between the two ends. The CDR3: CASSLVCQGKNTIYF. CDR3 sequence (DNA): TGCGCCAGCAGCTTGGTGTGTCAGGGAAAAAACACCATATATTTT.

This clone occurred a few times. V and J are TRBV30 and TRBJ1-4; D ambiguous. The CDR3 runs 14 residues. Germline V CDR1 and CDR2: GTSNPN, SVGIG (reference sequence). V was pared by 2 bases and J by 5 bases, with 12 bases between. Written as DNA, the CDR3 is TGTGCCTGGAGTATGCGGAGGCAGAATGAAAAACTGTTTTTT. Amino acid sequence: CAWSMRRQNEKLFF.

The chain's CDR3 is CASSLGDRGIEKLFF. CDR3 in DNA: TGCGCCAGCAGCTTGGGGGACAGGGGGATCGAAAAACTGTTTTTT. This chain joins TRBV5-1 and TRBJ1-4, with TRBD1 matching 11 bases. The CDR3 runs to 15 residues. Losses at the gene ends were 0 bases for V and 8 bases for J; bases not matched to a gene: 3. Germline assignment: CDR1 SGHRS and CDR2 YFSETQ.

The chain couples TRBV7-6 to TRBJ2-2; TRBD1 matches at 10 bases. Germline CDR1 reads SGHVS; CDR2 reads FNYEAQ. The V and J ends lost 2 bases and 6 bases, in that order; junction bases with no gene match: 6. The CDR3 runs to 16 residues. DNA of the CDR3: TGTGCCAGCAGCTTACTGGGACAGGGGATGGCCGGGGAGCTGTTTTTT. Amino acid sequence: CASSLLGQGMAGELFF. Based on the CDR3 plus reference TRBV7-6 and TRBJ2-2, the full variable domain is GAGVSQSPRYKVTKRGQDVALRCDPISGHVSLYWYRQALGQGPEFLTYFNYEAQQDKSGLPNDRFSAERPEGSISTLTIQRTEQRDSAMYRCASSLLGQGMAGELFFGEGSRLTVL.

This chain joins TRBV6-6 and TRBJ1-1; no clear D gene. There are 13 residues in the CDR3. The V gene's germline CDR1 is MNHNY and CDR2 SVGAGI (reference sequence). Deletions cut 0 bases from V and 1 base from J, with 3 bases between. The CDR3 sequence is CASSYSANTEAFF. The CDR3 region has the DNA TGTGCCAGCAGTTACTCAGCGAACACTGAAGCTTTCTTT.

The CDR3 DNA sequence: TGTGCCAGCAGCGTAGGTCTTATTCAGCCCCAGCATTTT. As protein: CASSVGLIQPQHF. The chain combines TRBV9 with TRBJ1-5, with unresolved D. The ends were cut back, 0 bases at V and 6 bases at J, with 7 bases in the middle. The CDR3 consists of 13 residues. The germline gives CDR1 SGDLS, CDR2 YYNGEE.

V is TRBV19 and J is TRBJ1-5, with 9 bases fitting TRBD1. The trim removed 7 bases at V and 6 bases at J, leaving 10 bases unmatched. The CDR3 sequence is 15 residues long. Germline assignment: CDR1 LNHDA and CDR2 SQIVND (reference sequence). In DNA, the CDR3 is TGTGCCAGTAATCACCCAGACAGGGGGGGTCAGCCCCAGCATTTT. Amino acids: CASNHPDRGGQPQHF.

The V gene is TRBV10-3, the J gene TRBJ2-5; maybe TRBD1 (5 bases). The CDR3 spans 18 residues. Germline-derived CDR1 and CDR2 are ENHRY and SYGVKD. V lost 4 bases and J lost 2, with 23 bases in between. CDR3 DNA sequence: TGTGCCATCAGTGGTTCCTCGGACACCCGCCCTCAACAAGAGACCCAGTACTTC. It codes for CAISGSSDTRPQQETQYF.

In its sample, this clone was seen a few times. The chain joins TRBV9 to TRBJ1-1; D gene ambiguous. V was cut by 4 bases and J by 5 bases, with 12 bases left in between. In germline, CDR1 is SGDLS, CDR2 YYNGEE. The CDR3 contains 13 residues. CDR3: CASSTQEQTEAFF. The CDR3, as DNA: TGTGCCAGCAGCACACAAGAACAGACTGAAGCTTTCTTT.